This T cell receptor (beta chain) derives from a study of T cells after yellow fever vaccination (dated by TCRdb to between 2019 and 2020). Study-wide context: The SMART-Seq v4 Ultra Low Input RNA kit was used to prepare libraries from fractions with low cell numbers. Blood samples were taken at several timepoints before and after primary and secondary immunization, and bulk PBMC replicates and cell subsets were isolated. To follow T-cell clones before and after both primary and booster YFV17D yellow fever vaccination, bulk TCR alpha and beta repertoires underwent longitudinal sequencing. Two healthy male donors, one aged 18 to 30 and one aged 30 to 39 years, were included in the cohort. General conclusions and limits of the study: After the booster, most of the clones that had expanded following primary vaccination were detected again (roughly 96% of CD4 and 88% of CD8), which suggests that memory was broadly maintained. The secondary T-cell response was weaker than the primary response but faster, peaking on day 5 instead of day 15. Computational filtering was required because FACS-sorted repertoires could contain abundant contaminating clonotypes from the bulk population. Only two donors were included in the study, so the extent to which the findings can be generalized is limited. A small share of clonotypes was detected in both CD4 and CD8 compartments, with the overlap likely arising from convergent recombination.

TCR cDNA was made using 5'RACE template switching, a step that added a universal primer site and unique molecular identifiers. Priming of cDNA synthesis was performed from both the TCR alpha and TCR beta constant segments. Library amplification used two PCR steps, and the second PCR step added sample barcodes and sequencing adapters. Sequencing of the libraries was done on either Illumina HiSeq 2500 (2x100 bp) or NovaSeq (2x150 bp). The original pipeline was this. MIGEC handled demultiplexing of reads and collapsing into UMI consensus sequences, while MiXCR performed V(D)J alignment. Using edgeR on replicate PBMC samples, clonotypes were called vaccine-responding if FDR was below 0.01 and the log2 fold change was above 5 up to day 15. Bulk clonotypes were assigned CD4 or CD8 identity according to which sequenced CD4 or CD8 repertoire held them at higher abundance. The public reads were quality trimmed at Q25 with fastp and then assembled into clones with MiXCR by TCRdb, keeping productive beta chains. One record per CDR3 amino acid sequence lists the most common genes and DNA. The V and J calls reflect TCRdb's pipeline rather than the authors' work. Recorded for this sample are some 670,000 distinct CDR3 sequences; 9% to 15% of them occurred a single time. The ten largest make up about 16% of the sample.

Read against the paper, the sample's treatment or condition label means: live attenuated yellow fever vaccine strain. Two biological replicates of bulk PBMCs were collected at each blood-draw timepoint. A standard Ficoll-Paque protocol was used to isolate PBMCs from peripheral blood. TriZol was used to extract RNA from bulk PBMCs, CD4 and CD8 fractions, and dextramer-positive and dextramer-negative fractions. The CDR3 covers 14 residues, taking in both the cysteine and the phenylalanine. Here the CDR3 DNA is all that survives: 42 bases in frame from base 1. CDR1 and CDR2 (SGHKS, YYEKEE) derive from the germline V gene (reference sequence). At the junction V is shortened by 0 bases and J by 3 bases, with 7 bases in between. This clonotype has more than one count but fewer than ten. Its antigen is unknown. Base qualities are not recorded, but no much larger clone differs from it by a single base.

This specimen was PBMCs, taken on the day of the yellow fever booster vaccination. This sequence was found in a man younger than 40 who received the YFV17D yellow fever vaccine. The chain is encoded by TRBV5-5 joined to TRBJ1-3, and possibly TRBD1, on 5 matching bases. The CDR3 region: CASSLDRGGNTIYF. The sequenced DNA is TGTGCCAGCAGCTTGGATAGGGGTGGAAACACCATATATTTT.